The source of this T cell receptor beta chain is a study of blood T cell repertoires in COVID-19. As for the study in general: The analysed material was cDNA or gDNA that came from T cells, B-cell-depleted T cells, or PBMCs.

V was clipped by 5 bases and J by 6 bases; unmatched bases: 5. This CDR3 has 15 residues. The germline V gene encodes CDR1 MDHEN and CDR2 SYDVKM. Clones were read by immunoSEQ multiplex PCR, and TCRdb kept only the in-frame ones, dropping some. The sample carries 110,000 to 150,000 clones, approximately 80% recorded once. This clone has only a few counts. V and J are TRBV28 and TRBJ1-6; 9 nucleotides align to TRBD1. The sequence derives from a man aged 55 to 69 with active or convalescent COVID-19. The specimen sequenced was peripheral blood. CDR3 coding DNA: TGTGCCAGCAGTGGCGGGACAGGGAGTAATTCACCCCTCCACTTT. Amino acid sequence: CASSGGTGSNSPLHF.